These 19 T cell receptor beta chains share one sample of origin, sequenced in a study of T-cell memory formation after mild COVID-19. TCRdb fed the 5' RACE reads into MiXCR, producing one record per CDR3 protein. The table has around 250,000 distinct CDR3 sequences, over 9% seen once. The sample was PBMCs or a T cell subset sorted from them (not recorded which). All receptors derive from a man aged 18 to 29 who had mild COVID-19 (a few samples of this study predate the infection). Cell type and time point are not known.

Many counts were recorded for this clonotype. CDR3 amino acids: CASSIPGRMNTEAFF. The CDR3, as DNA: TGCGCCAGCTCCATTCCGGGGCGAATGAACACTGAAGCTTTCTTT. The rearrangement links TRBV5-1 to TRBJ1-1; D possibly corresponds to TRBD1 (5 bases). There are 15 residues in the CDR3. Deletions cut 7 bases from V and 0 bases from J, with 16 bases between. Per the germline V gene, CDR1 is SGHRS and CDR2 is YFSETQ.

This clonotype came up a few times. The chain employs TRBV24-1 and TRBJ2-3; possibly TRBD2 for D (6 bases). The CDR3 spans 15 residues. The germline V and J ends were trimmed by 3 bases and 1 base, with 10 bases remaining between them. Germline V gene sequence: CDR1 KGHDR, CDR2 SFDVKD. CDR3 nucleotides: TGTGCCACCAGTGATACCGGGACTGGCACAGATACGCAGTATTTT. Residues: CATSDTGTGTDTQYF.

The CDR3, as DNA: TGTGCCAGCAACGGTCAGCCCCAGCATTTT. Protein product: CASNGQPQHF. The genes are TRBV6-1 and TRBJ1-5; D is unclear. This CDR3 is 10 amino acids long. V gave up 7 bases and J gave up 6 bases, with 4 bases separating them. The germline V gene encodes CDR1 MNHNS and CDR2 SASEGT.

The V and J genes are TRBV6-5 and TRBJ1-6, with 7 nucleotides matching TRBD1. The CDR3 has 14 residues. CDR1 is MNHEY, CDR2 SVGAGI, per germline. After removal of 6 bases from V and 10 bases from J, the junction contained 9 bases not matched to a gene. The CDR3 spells CASSDRERYSPLHF. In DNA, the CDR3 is TGTGCCAGCAGCGACAGGGAAAGGTACTCACCCCTCCACTTT.

Here the CDR3 DNA reads TGTGCCAGCAGCTTTGTCGAGACAGGGTATGGGGACATTCAGTACTTC. Amino acids: CASSFVETGYGDIQYF. The chain has TRBV7-9 and TRBJ2-4; 7 bases fit TRBD1. There are 16 residues in the CDR3. V lost 3 bases and J lost 8; bases outside the gene matches: 13. CDR1 is SEHNR and CDR2 is FQNEAQ in the germline V gene (reference sequence).

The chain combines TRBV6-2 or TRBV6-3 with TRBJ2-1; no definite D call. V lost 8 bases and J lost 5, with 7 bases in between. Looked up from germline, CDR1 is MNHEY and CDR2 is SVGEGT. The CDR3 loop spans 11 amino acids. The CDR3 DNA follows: TGTGCCAGCTGTACGAACAATGAGCAGTTCTTC. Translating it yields CASCTNNEQFF.

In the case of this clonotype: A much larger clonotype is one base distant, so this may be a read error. The CDR3 loop reads CASSTRQFNTGELFF. For the CDR3, the DNA is TGTGCCAGCAGTACCCGACAGTTTAACACCGGGGAGCTGTTTTTT. The V and J genes are TRBV6-5 and TRBJ2-2, with D maybe TRBD1 (5 bases). The CDR3 totals 15 residues. With 5 bases removed from V and 2 bases from J, the gap between germline ends came to 12 bases. CDR1 and CDR2 (germline): MNHEY, SVGAGI.

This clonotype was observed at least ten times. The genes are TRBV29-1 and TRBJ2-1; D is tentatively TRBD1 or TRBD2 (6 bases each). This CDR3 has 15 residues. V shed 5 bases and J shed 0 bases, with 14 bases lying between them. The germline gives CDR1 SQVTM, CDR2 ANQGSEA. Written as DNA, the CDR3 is TGCAGCGTTAACGGGGGCTCAAACTCCTACAATGAGCAGTTCTTC. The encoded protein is CSVNGGSNSYNEQFF.

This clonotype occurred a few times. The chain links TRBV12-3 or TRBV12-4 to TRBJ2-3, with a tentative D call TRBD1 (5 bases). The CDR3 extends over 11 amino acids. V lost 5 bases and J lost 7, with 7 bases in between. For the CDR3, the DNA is TGTGCCAGCAGTCAGGGATATACGCAGTATTTT. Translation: CASSQGYTQYF.

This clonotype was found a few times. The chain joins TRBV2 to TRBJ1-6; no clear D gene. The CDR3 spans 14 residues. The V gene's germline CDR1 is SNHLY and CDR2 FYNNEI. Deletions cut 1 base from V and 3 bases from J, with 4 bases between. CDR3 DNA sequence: TGTGCCAGCAGTGAAGTTGGCTATAATTCACCCCTCCACTTT. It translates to CASSEVGYNSPLHF.

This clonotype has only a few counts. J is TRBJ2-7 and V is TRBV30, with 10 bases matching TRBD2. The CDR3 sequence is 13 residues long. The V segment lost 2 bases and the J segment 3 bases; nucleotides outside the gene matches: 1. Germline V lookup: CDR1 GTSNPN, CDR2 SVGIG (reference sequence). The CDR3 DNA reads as TGTGCCTGGAGTAGCGGGGGGGTCTACGAGCAGTACTTC. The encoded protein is CAWSSGGVYEQYF.

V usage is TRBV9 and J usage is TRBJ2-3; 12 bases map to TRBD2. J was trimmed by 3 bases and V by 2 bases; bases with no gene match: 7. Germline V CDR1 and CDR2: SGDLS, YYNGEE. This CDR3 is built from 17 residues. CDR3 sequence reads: CASSVSLLAGGTDTQYF. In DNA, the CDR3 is TGTGCCAGCAGCGTCAGTCTACTAGCGGGGGGAACAGATACGCAGTATTTT.

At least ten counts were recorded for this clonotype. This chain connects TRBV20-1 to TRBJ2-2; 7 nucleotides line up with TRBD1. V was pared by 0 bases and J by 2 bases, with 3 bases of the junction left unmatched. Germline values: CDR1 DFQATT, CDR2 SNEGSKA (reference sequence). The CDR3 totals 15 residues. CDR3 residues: CSAREGTVNTGELFF. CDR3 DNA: TGCAGTGCTAGAGAGGGGACAGTTAACACCGGGGAGCTGTTTTTT.

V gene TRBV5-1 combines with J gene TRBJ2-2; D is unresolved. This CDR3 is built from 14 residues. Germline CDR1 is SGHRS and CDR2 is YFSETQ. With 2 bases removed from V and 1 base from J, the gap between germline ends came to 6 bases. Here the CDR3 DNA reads TGCGCCAGCAGCTTTGAGAGGAACACCGGGGAGCTGTTTTTT. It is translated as CASSFERNTGELFF.

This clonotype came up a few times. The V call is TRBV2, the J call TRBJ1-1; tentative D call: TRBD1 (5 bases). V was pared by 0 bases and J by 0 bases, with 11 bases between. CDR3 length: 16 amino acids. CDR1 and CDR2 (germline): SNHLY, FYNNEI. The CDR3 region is CASSEAPGHMNTEAFF. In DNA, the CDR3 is TGTGCCAGCAGTGAAGCCCCCGGACATATGAACACTGAAGCTTTCTTT.

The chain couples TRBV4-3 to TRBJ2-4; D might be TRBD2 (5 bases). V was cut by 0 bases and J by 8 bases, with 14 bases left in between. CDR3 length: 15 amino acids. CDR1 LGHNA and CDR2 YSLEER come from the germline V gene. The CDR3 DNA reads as TGCGCCAGCAGCCAAGATACCACGGTGAGGGACATTCAGTACTTC. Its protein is CASSQDTTVRDIQYF.

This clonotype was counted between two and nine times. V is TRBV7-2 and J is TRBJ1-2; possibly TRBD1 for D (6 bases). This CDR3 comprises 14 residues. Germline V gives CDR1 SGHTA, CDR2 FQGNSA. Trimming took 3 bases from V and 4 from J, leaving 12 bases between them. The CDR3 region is CASSFDRQGYGYTF. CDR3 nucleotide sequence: TGTGCCAGCAGCTTCGACAGGCAGGGCTATGGCTACACCTTC.

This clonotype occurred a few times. In nucleotides, the CDR3 is TGTGCCAGCAGCTTAGAGTCTTCATCTAACTATGGCTACACCTTC. Amino acids: CASSLESSSNYGYTF. The rearrangement uses TRBV7-6 and TRBJ1-2; D ambiguous. Germline V gene sequence: CDR1 SGHVS, CDR2 FNYEAQ. The length of the CDR3 is 15 residues. Trimming left V 1 base short and J 0 bases short, with 9 bases between.

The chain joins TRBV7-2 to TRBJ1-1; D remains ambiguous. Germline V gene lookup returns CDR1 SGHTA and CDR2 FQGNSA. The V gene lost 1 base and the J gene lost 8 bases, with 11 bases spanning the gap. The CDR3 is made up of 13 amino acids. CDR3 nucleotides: TGTGCCAGCAGCTTAGGGACGCGTACCGAAGCTTTCTTT. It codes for CASSLGTRTEAFF.